Shown below are 24 T cell receptor beta chains from a single sample sequenced in a study of blood T cell repertoires in COVID-19. Produced via immunoSEQ multiplex PCR; TCRdb's table is partial and in-frame only. Among approximately 300,000 clones listed, just over 85% were seen once. Input material: PBMCs or T cells enriched from blood (not recorded which). The origin of the receptors is a man aged 25-45 years who had recovered from COVID-19.

The chain has TRBV28 and TRBJ2-7; D perhaps matches TRBD1 (6 bases). CDR3 size: 15 residues. The V gene lost 1 base and the J gene lost 2 bases, with 12 bases spanning the gap. Germline values: CDR1 MDHEN, CDR2 SYDVKM. CDR3 amino acids: CASSLLSGATYEQYF. The CDR3 bases are TGTGCCAGCAGTTTATTATCAGGGGCGACCTACGAGCAGTACTTC.

The CDR3 spells CATSEQTSGRTTDTQYF. The CDR3 DNA reads TGTGCCACCAGTGAACAGACTAGCGGGAGAACCACAGATACGCAGTATTTT. The chain carries TRBV24-1 and TRBJ2-3; 12 nucleotides agree with TRBD2. Per the germline V gene, CDR1 is KGHDR and CDR2 is SFDVKD. This CDR3 region has 17 residues. The V gene end was trimmed by 4 bases and the J gene end by 2 bases; junction bases not matched to a gene: 6.

J is TRBJ2-7 and V is TRBV30, with D tentatively TRBD1 (5 bases). The CDR3 sequence is 14 residues long. The germline V gene has CDR1 GTSNPN and CDR2 SVGIG (reference sequence). V shed 0 bases and J shed 3 bases, with 12 bases lying between them. The CDR3 spells CAWSVGAGNYEQYF. The CDR3 DNA sequence: TGTGCCTGGAGTGTAGGGGCAGGAAACTACGAGCAGTACTTC.

This rearrangement joins TRBV7-9 to TRBJ1-4, with 8 nucleotides matching TRBD1. The CDR3 sequence is 16 residues long. V trimming: 5 bases; J trimming: 5 bases; junction bases outside the gene matches: 10. Germline V lookup: CDR1 SEHNR, CDR2 FQNEAQ (reference sequence). This chain's CDR3 is CASSEVQGAINEKLFF. Here the CDR3 DNA reads TGTGCCAGCAGCGAAGTTCAGGGGGCGATAAATGAAAAACTGTTTTTT.

This chain joins TRBV24-1 and TRBJ2-3; 8 nucleotides match TRBD2. V dropped 7 bases and J dropped 2; count of bases not matched to a gene: 10. This CDR3 is 16 amino acids long. CDR1 KGHDR and CDR2 SFDVKD come from the germline V gene. CDR3 region: CATSGGSGSNTDTQYF. The CDR3 nucleotides are TGTGCCACCAGCGGGGGGAGCGGGAGCAACACAGATACGCAGTATTTT.

The chain employs TRBV11-3 and TRBJ2-5, with TRBD2 matching over 8 bases. Looked up from germline, CDR1 is SGHNT and CDR2 is YENEEA. CDR3 length: 16 residues. The V segment lost 5 bases and the J segment 7 bases; nucleotides outside the gene matches: 15. As DNA, the CDR3 is TGTGCCAGCAGCCGATTCTTTAGCGGGAACGGGGGGACCCAGTACTTC. Translated, it gives CASSRFFSGNGGTQYF.

This chain joins TRBV5-5 and TRBJ2-7, with D possibly TRBD2 on 5 matching bases. CDR1 is SGHKS, CDR2 YYEKEE, per germline (reference sequence). The V end was cut by 5 bases, the J end by 2 bases, with 17 bases between. CDR3 length equals 15 residues. The CDR3 protein is CASSLEVETTYEQYF. The CDR3 DNA is TGTGCCAGCAGTCTGGAGGTAGAAACAACCTACGAGCAGTACTTC.

Notes on this clone: One end of the junction fails to match germline, which may point to a read error. The chain links TRBV7-2 to TRBJ2-5; D is unresolved. This CDR3 has 15 residues. Germline V gene sequence: CDR1 SGHTA, CDR2 FQGNSA. The CDR3 reads CASSLVSGPSESQYF. CDR3 DNA: TGTGCCAGCAGCTTAGTGAGTGGTCCCTCGGAGAGCCAGTACTTC.

V gene TRBV6-1 combines with J gene TRBJ2-5; 10 nucleotides align to TRBD2. Losses at the gene ends were 4 bases for V and 2 bases for J; bases not matched to a gene: 7. Germline-derived CDR1 and CDR2 are MNHNS and SASEGT. The CDR3 is made up of 16 amino acids. The CDR3 DNA follows: TGTGCCAGCAGTGGTCCGGGACTAGCGAGTCAAGAGACCCAGTACTTC. Translation gives CASSGPGLASQETQYF.

The chain uses TRBV9 and TRBJ2-7, with D possibly being TRBD2 (6 bases). Trimming removed 1 base at V and 2 bases at J, with 10 bases between. This CDR3 contains 14 residues. Germline V gene data show CDR1 as SGDLS and CDR2 as YYNGEE. CDR3 coding DNA: TGTGCCAGCAGCGTATGGGAGGCCCCCTACGAGCAGTACTTC. It is translated as CASSVWEAPYEQYF.

The chain recombines TRBV6-1 with TRBJ2-3; 11 bases map to TRBD2. Trimming at V came to 4 bases and at J to 4 bases, leaving 7 bases not matched to a gene. Germline CDR1 and CDR2: MNHNS and SASEGT. The CDR3 has 16 residues. As DNA, the CDR3 is TGTGCCAGCAGTGGGATTAGCGGGGGGGCCGCAGATACGCAGTATTTT. Translation gives CASSGISGGAADTQYF.

This rearrangement joins TRBV19 to TRBJ1-6; D may be TRBD1 (5 bases). V gave up 5 bases and J gave up 7 bases, with 12 bases separating them. CDR1 is LNHDA, CDR2 SQIVND, per germline (reference sequence). This CDR3 spans 14 amino acids. CDR3 DNA: TGTGCCAGTAGTTACCGGGACTTAAATTCACCCCTCCACTTT. The encoded protein is CASSYRDLNSPLHF. The whole variable domain, remainder taken from reference TRBV19 and TRBJ1-6, is DGGITQSPKYLFRKEGQNVTLSCEQNLNHDAMYWYRQDPGQGLRLIYYSQIVNDFQKGDIAEGYSVSREKKESFPLTVTSAQKNPTAFYLCASSYRDLNSPLHFGNGTRLTVT.

This clone was picked up many times. The V call is TRBV4-1, the J call TRBJ1-3; tentative D call: TRBD1 (6 bases). Between the trimmed V and J ends, which lost 4 bases and 0 bases, there was a span of 16 bases. The CDR3 loop spans 17 amino acids. Germline assignment: CDR1 MGHRA and CDR2 YSYEKL. CDR3 DNA sequence: TGCGCCAGCAGCCGAGGGGGTTTGGTTATCTCTGGAAACACCATATATTTT. This gives the protein CASSRGGLVISGNTIYF.

A single count supports this clone. V usage is TRBV9 and J usage is TRBJ2-7, with D unresolved. Trimming pared 3 bases from V and 2 bases from J, leaving 12 bases between. This CDR3 has 14 residues. In germline, CDR1 is SGDLS, CDR2 YYNGEE. CDR3 region: CASSEGIGAYEQYF. Here the CDR3 DNA reads TGTGCCAGCAGCGAAGGTATTGGAGCCTACGAGCAGTACTTC.

Concerning this clone itself: Other DNA sequences of this sample code for an identical CDR3. CDR3 region: CASKTSGSREQFF. CDR3 in DNA: TGTGCCAGCAAAACTAGCGGGAGTAGGGAGCAGTTCTTC. The J gene is TRBJ2-1, the V gene TRBV6-5, with 11 bases identical to TRBD2. From germline, CDR1 is MNHEY and CDR2 SVGAGI. J lost 10 bases, V lost 7 bases, and 6 bases had no gene match. The CDR3 length is 13 residues.

V usage is TRBV21-1 and J usage is TRBJ1-5; the table's D call, TRBD1, was not checked against the DNA. TRBV21-1 is annotated as a pseudogene. The CDR3 consists of 15 residues. The CDR3 here is CASRHQGYCNQPQHF. DNA for the CDR3: TGTGCCAGCAGGCATCAGGGATATTGCAATCAGCCCCAGCATTTT.

The CDR3 coding sequence is TGCGCCAGCAGCCAAGATCCAGTGGGAAACACCATATATTTT. Its protein is CASSQDPVGNTIYF. V usage is TRBV4-1 and J usage is TRBJ1-3; D gene unclear. The germline CDR1 and CDR2 sequences are MGHRA and YSYEKL. Trimming took 0 bases from V and 4 from J, leaving 7 bases between them. CDR3 length: 14 residues.

The table lists this clone with a count of one. The V and J genes are TRBV5-8 and TRBJ2-2; no clear D gene. Looked up from germline, CDR1 is SGHTS and CDR2 is YDEGEE. This CDR3 comprises 13 residues. The V end lost 6 bases, the J end lost 4 bases, and 10 bases lay between the germline ends. CDR3 region: CASTLMLTGELFF. The DNA for the CDR3 is TGTGCCAGCACACTCATGCTCACCGGGGAGCTGTTTTTT. Full variable domain (missing parts from reference TRBV5-8 and TRBJ2-2): EAGVTQSPTHLIKTRGQQATLRCSPISGHTSVYWYQQALGLGLQFLLWYDEGEERNRGNFPPRFSGRQFPNYSSELNVNALELEDSALYLCASTLMLTGELFFGEGSRLTVL.

CDR3 in amino acids: CASKRDEKLFF. Here the CDR3 DNA reads TGTGCCAGCAAGAGGGATGAAAAACTGTTTTTT. The chain joins TRBV25-1 to TRBJ1-4; D remains unclear. This CDR3 has 11 amino acids. The ends were cut back, 7 bases at V and 6 bases at J, with 6 bases in the middle. Germline V lookup: CDR1 MGHDK, CDR2 SYGVNS. Filled out from reference TRBV25-1 and TRBJ1-4, the complete variable domain reads EADIYQTPRYLVIGTGKKITLECSQTMGHDKMYWYQQDPGMELHLIHYSYGVNSTEKGDLSSESTVSRIRTEHFPLTLESARPSHTSQYLCASKRDEKLFFGSGTQLSVL.

The J gene is TRBJ1-2, the V gene TRBV28; 7 bases agree with TRBD1. Trimming at V came to 8 bases and at J to 8 bases, leaving 8 bases not matched to a gene. This CDR3 comprises 12 residues. Per germline, CDR1 MDHEN and CDR2 SYDVKM. The CDR3 region has the DNA TGTGCCAGCTGGGACAGTAGTAAAGGCTACACCTTC. Its protein is CASWDSSKGYTF.

CDR3 nucleotides: TGTGCCTGGATTGCGCTAGCGGGAGGTTTTGAGCAGTTCTTC. This sequence encodes CAWIALAGGFEQFF. J is TRBJ2-1 and V is TRBV30; 11 bases map to TRBD2. The junction had 8 bases not matched to a gene; V was cut back by 4 bases and J by 9 bases. The CDR3 has 14 residues. Germline CDR1 is GTSNPN and CDR2 is SVGIG (reference sequence).

The V gene is TRBV14, the J gene TRBJ2-5; maybe TRBD2 (5 bases). Trimming left V 8 bases short and J 0 bases short, with 7 bases between. This CDR3 comprises 12 residues. The germline CDR1 and CDR2 sequences are SGHDN and FVKESK. In nucleotides, the CDR3 is TGTGCCAGCCGGGGAAACCAAGAGACCCAGTACTTC. This codes for CASRGNQETQYF.

The genes are TRBV2 and TRBJ1-2; TRBD1 agrees at 10 bases. The germline gives CDR1 SNHLY, CDR2 FYNNEI. The CDR3 is 14 amino acids. J lost 1 base, V lost 8 bases, and 4 bases had no gene match. The CDR3 DNA sequence: TGTGCCAGCTACCGGGACAGGGGTAACTATGGCTACACCTTC. This gives the protein CASYRDRGNYGYTF.

This rearrangement joins TRBV3-1 (or the pseudogene TRBV3-2) to TRBJ2-7; 7 nucleotides align to TRBD1. The CDR3 is 16 residues long. Unmatched junction bases numbered 9, after V lost 4 bases and J lost 0 bases. Germline CDR1 is LGHDT and CDR2 is YNNKEL (reference sequence). CDR3 bases: TGTGCCAGCAGCCGCGGACAGGTCGGTAGCTCCTACGAGCAGTACTTC. It encodes CASSRGQVGSSYEQYF.